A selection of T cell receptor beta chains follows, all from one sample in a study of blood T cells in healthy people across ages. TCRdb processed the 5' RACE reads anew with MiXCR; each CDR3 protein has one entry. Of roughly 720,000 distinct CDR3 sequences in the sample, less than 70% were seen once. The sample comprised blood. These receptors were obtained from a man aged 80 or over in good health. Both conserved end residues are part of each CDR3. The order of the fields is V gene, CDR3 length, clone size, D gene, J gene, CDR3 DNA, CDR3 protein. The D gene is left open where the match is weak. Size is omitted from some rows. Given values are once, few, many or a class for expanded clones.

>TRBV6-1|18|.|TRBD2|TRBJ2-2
TGTGCCAGCAGTGATGCGACTAGCGGGAGGGCGAACACCGGGGAGCTGTTTTTT
CASSDATSGRANTGELFF
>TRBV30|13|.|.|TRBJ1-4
TGTGCCTGGATGAACCAGGGATATGAAAAACTGTTTTTT
CAWMNQGYEKLFF
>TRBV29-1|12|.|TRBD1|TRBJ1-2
TGCAGCGTCCCCAAATCACAGGGGCTCTACACCTTC
CSVPKSQGLYTF
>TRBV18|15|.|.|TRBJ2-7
TGTGCCAGCTCACCCCTTCGTAGCTCCTACAATGAGCAGTACTTC
CASSPLRSSYNEQYF
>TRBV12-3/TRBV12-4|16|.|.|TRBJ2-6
TGTGCCAGCAGTTTATCCGGGACCTCTGGGGCCAACGTCCTGACTTTC
CASSLSGTSGANVLTF
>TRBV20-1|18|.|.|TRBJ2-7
TGCAGTGCCCCGCGAGGGGATTTTGGGCGGGTCGATCCGGGGGAGCAGTACTTC
CSAPRGDFGRVDPGEQYF
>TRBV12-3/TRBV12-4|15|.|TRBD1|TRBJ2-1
TGTGCCAGCAGTCCCGGGACAGGGGAGGGGTATGAGCAGTTCTTC
CASSPGTGEGYEQFF
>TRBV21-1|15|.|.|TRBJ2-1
TGTGCCAGCAGCGAATCCGGGACTGGAGCTAATGAGCAGTTCTTC
CASSESGTGANEQFF
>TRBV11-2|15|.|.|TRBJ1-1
TGTGCCAGCAGCTTATTTTCTCGGGTGGTGGCTGAAGCTTTCTTT
CASSLFSRVVAEAFF
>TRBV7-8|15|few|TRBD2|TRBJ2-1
TGTGCCAGCAGTTACACTAGCGGGAGTTACAATGAGCAGTTCTTC
CASSYTSGSYNEQFF
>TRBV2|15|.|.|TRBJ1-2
TGTGCCAGCAGTGATAGTCTGGGGTTGGACTATGGCTACACCTTC
CASSDSLGLDYGYTF
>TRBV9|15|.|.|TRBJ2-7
TGTGCCAGCAGCGTAGGTGTTCCTCCCTTCTACGAGCAGTACTTC
CASSVGVPPFYEQYF
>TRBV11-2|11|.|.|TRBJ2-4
TGTGCCAGCAGGTTGGGGGGAGAGCAGTACTTC
CASRLGGEQYF
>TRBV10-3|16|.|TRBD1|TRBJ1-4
TGTGCCTCCACGCACAGGGGGATCGGAACTAATGAAAAACTGTTTTTT
CASTHRGIGTNEKLFF
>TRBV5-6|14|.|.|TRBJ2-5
TGTGCCAGCAGCCCCGTCGGACAGACAGAGACCCAGTACTTC
CASSPVGQTETQYF
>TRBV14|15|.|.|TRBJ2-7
TGTGCCAGCAGCCAAGATATAGGGCTAATATACGAGCAGTACTTC
CASSQDIGLIYEQYF